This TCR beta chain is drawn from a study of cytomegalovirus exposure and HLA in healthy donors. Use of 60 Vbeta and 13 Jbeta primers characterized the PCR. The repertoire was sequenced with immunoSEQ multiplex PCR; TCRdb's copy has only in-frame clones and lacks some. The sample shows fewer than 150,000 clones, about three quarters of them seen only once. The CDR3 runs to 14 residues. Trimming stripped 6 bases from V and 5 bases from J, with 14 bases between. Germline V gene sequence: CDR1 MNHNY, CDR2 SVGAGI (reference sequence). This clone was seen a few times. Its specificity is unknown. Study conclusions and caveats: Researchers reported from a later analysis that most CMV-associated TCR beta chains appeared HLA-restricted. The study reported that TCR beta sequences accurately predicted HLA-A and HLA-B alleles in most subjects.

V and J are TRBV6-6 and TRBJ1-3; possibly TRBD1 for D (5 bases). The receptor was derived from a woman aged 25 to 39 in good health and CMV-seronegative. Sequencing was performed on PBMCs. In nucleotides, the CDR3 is TGTGCCAGCAGCCAAAGATTGGACAGAAACACCATATATTTT. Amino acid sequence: CASSQRLDRNTIYF.